The 8 T cell receptor beta chains reported below all come from one sample, sequenced in a study of T cells after yellow fever vaccination (dated by TCRdb to between 2019 and 2020). The treatment or condition label for this specimen denotes: live attenuated yellow fever vaccine strain. Receptor amplification or capture employed 5' RACE. Sequencing relied on an Illumina HiSeq 2500. TCRdb reworked the public reads: Q25 trimming with fastp, MiXCR clone assembly, productive beta chains retained. CDR3 protein duplicates are merged, each entry listing the most common genes and DNA. The sample includes around 350,000 distinct CDR3 sequences, with approximately 5.7% observed a single time. The ten largest clones add up to 14% to 15% of the sample. The input for sequencing was PBMCs, taken 5 days after the yellow fever booster vaccination. These receptors came from a man between 25 and 39 years old who received the YFV17D yellow fever vaccine.

This clonotype has a handful of counts. The V gene is TRBV7-9, the J gene TRBJ2-3, with 10 positions matching TRBD2. The germline V gene encodes CDR1 SEHNR and CDR2 FQNEAQ (reference sequence). V lost 5 bases, J lost 2 bases, and 4 bases stayed unmatched. The CDR3 is 15 amino acids. The CDR3 DNA is TGTGCCAGCAGCCCTAGCGGGAGTCCCACAGATACGCAGTATTTT. Translation: CASSPSGSPTDTQYF.

This chain links TRBV7-2 with TRBJ2-2; 9 bases line up with TRBD1. Germline V gives CDR1 SGHTA, CDR2 FQGNSA. CDR3 length: 15 residues. Germline trimming cut 5 bases from V and 3 bases from J; bases unmatched to any gene: 4. The CDR3 loop reads CASSHRDRDTGELFF. The CDR3, as DNA: TGTGCCAGCAGCCACCGGGACAGGGACACCGGGGAGCTGTTTTTT.

Many counts were recorded for this clonotype. CDR3 sequence reads: CSVVSGTGGDEQYF. The CDR3 DNA follows: TGCAGCGTTGTCAGCGGGACAGGGGGTGACGAGCAGTACTTC. The genes are TRBV29-1 and TRBJ2-7, with 11 positions matching TRBD1. The length of the CDR3 is 14 residues. J gave up 5 bases and V 4 bases, and 7 bases lay outside the gene matches. Germline CDR1 SQVTM, CDR2 ANQGSEA.

In its sample, this clonotype was seen a few times. This chain links TRBV7-6 with TRBJ2-1, with 7 bases that match TRBD1. Germline lookup yields CDR1 SGHVS and CDR2 FNYEAQ. The J segment lost 8 bases and the V segment lost 4 bases, leaving 14 bases of the junction unmatched. This CDR3 has 16 amino acids. The CDR3 region is CASSSVGDSTGDEQFF. The CDR3 DNA reads TGTGCCAGCAGCTCTGTCGGGGACAGCACCGGCGATGAGCAGTTCTTC.

This clonotype was seen a handful of times. This chain joins TRBV20-1 and TRBJ2-1; 11 bases map to TRBD2. V shed 1 base and J 6 bases; nucleotides not matched to a gene: 20. Germline values: CDR1 DFQATT, CDR2 SNEGSKA (reference sequence). This CDR3 comprises 20 residues. The CDR3: CSARVRQGRTSGRTFNEQFF. For the CDR3, the DNA is TGCAGTGCTAGAGTACGACAGGGACGGACTAGCGGGCGTACCTTCAATGAGCAGTTCTTC.

This clonotype was detected only a few times. The rearrangement joins TRBV4-1 to TRBJ2-1, with 10 bases that match TRBD2. The V and J ends lost 4 bases and 0 bases, in that order; junction bases with no gene match: 9. This CDR3 comprises 18 residues. Germline CDR1 and CDR2: MGHRA and YSYEKL. CDR3 sequence (DNA): TGCGCCAGCAGCCGCTATACTAGCGGGATAAGCTCCTACAATGAGCAGTTCTTC. Protein sequence: CASSRYTSGISSYNEQFF.

This clonotype was detected only a few times. The chain has TRBV7-3 and TRBJ2-7; D is perhaps TRBD1 (6 bases). The germline V gene has CDR1 SGHTA and CDR2 FQGTGA. Between the trimmed V and J ends, which lost 10 bases and 5 bases, there was a span of 18 bases. The CDR3 sequence is 13 residues long. CDR3 nucleotide sequence: TGTGCCAAGACAACAGGGAATTTCGACGAGCAGTACTTC. Protein product: CAKTTGNFDEQYF.

This clonotype came up a few times. The V and J genes are TRBV4-3 and TRBJ2-3; the match to TRBD2 covers 11 bases. Germline lookup yields CDR1 LGHNA and CDR2 YSLEER. V shed 0 bases and J 3 bases; nucleotides not matched to a gene: 8. The CDR3 sequence is 18 residues long. This CDR3 is CASSQDPTSGISTDTQYF. CDR3 bases: TGCGCCAGCAGCCAAGATCCGACTAGCGGGATCAGTACAGATACGCAGTATTTT.